These 21 T cell receptor beta chains came from one sample sequenced in a study of cytomegalovirus exposure and HLA in healthy donors. 13 Jbeta primers and 60 Vbeta primers were used for the PCR. Sequencing was performed with immunoSEQ multiplex PCR; in TCRdb, only in-frame clones are kept and a portion is missing. The sample comprises approximately 240,000 clones, roughly 82% of which are singletons, and 4.5% to 6% rests with the top ten. The specimen sequenced was PBMCs. The receptors come from a middle-aged woman in good health and CMV-seropositive.

V and J are TRBV18 and TRBJ2-7, with 8 positions matching TRBD1. The CDR3 spans 14 residues. Germline V gene data show CDR1 as KGHSH and CDR2 as LQKENI. With V trimmed by 8 bases and J by 2 bases, 8 bases remained unmatched. The CDR3 region has the DNA TGTGCCAGCCCACGAGGACAGGGTGCCTACGAGCAGTACTTC. This encodes CASPRGQGAYEQYF.

The chain recombines TRBV14 with TRBJ2-1; 10 bases match TRBD2. The V gene end was trimmed by 4 bases and the J gene end by 4 bases; junction bases not matched to a gene: 10. This CDR3 is built from 17 residues. Germline CDR1 is SGHDN and CDR2 is FVKESK. CDR3 region: CASSRPALAGVYNEQFF. CDR3 in DNA: TGTGCCAGCAGCCGACCCGCGCTAGCGGGGGTTTACAATGAGCAGTTCTTC.

There are a few counts of this clone. The V call is TRBV7-9, the J call TRBJ2-7; 9 nucleotides line up with TRBD1. V shed 2 bases, J shed 6 bases, and the junction held 8 bases outside the gene matches. The CDR3 sequence is 15 residues long. The germline V gene encodes CDR1 SEHNR and CDR2 FQNEAQ (reference sequence). The CDR3 region is CASSLRGTGNGEQYF. For the CDR3, the DNA is TGTGCCAGCAGCTTAAGGGGGACAGGGAACGGCGAGCAGTACTTC.

Written as DNA, the CDR3 is TGTGCCAGCAGCCAAATTAGGGTCCAGGGCTATGGCTACACCTTC. This gives the protein CASSQIRVQGYGYTF. The chain recombines TRBV4-2 with TRBJ1-2, with a possible D match to TRBD1 (5 bases). Trimming shortened V by 2 bases and J by 4 bases, and 14 bases separated the two germline ends. The CDR3 is 15 amino acids. CDR1 LGHNA and CDR2 YNFKEQ come from the germline V gene.

This rearrangement joins TRBV28 to TRBJ2-1; maybe TRBD2 (7 bases). Germline V gives CDR1 MDHEN, CDR2 SYDVKM. The CDR3 covers 15 residues. Between the trimmed V and J ends, which lost 7 bases and 2 bases, there was a span of 15 bases. The CDR3 nucleotides read TGTGCCAGCATAGGGGAGGGGGGGGCCTACAATGAGCAGTTCTTC. Translation: CASIGEGGAYNEQFF.

The chain links TRBV7-3 to TRBJ2-2, with TRBD1 as a possible D gene (6 bases). This CDR3 has 17 residues. V was trimmed by 6 bases and J by 0 bases, leaving 17 bases between them. The germline CDR1 and CDR2 sequences are SGHTA and FQGTGA. CDR3 in amino acids: CASSLQTGFANTGELFF. The CDR3, as DNA: TGTGCCAGCAGTCTCCAAACAGGGTTCGCGAACACCGGGGAGCTGTTTTTT.

V is TRBV4-2 and J is TRBJ2-2, with D tentatively TRBD1 (6 bases). Germline CDR1 is LGHNA and CDR2 is YNFKEQ. The CDR3 is 16 amino acids. V lost 0 bases and J 0 bases, leaving 8 bases between the germline ends. The CDR3 protein is CASSQEAGANTGELFF. CDR3 DNA sequence: TGTGCCAGCAGCCAAGAAGCAGGGGCGAACACCGGGGAGCTGTTTTTT.

V gene TRBV5-6 combines with J gene TRBJ2-7; 8 positions match TRBD2. J was trimmed by 2 bases and V by 9 bases; bases with no gene match: 19. The CDR3 runs 17 residues. Germline loops: CDR1 SGHDT, CDR2 YYEEEE. DNA for the CDR3: TGTGCCACAACTAAGCTTAGGCAACTAGCGGACACCTACGAGCAGTACTTC. It encodes CATTKLRQLADTYEQYF.

The chain employs TRBV5-6 and TRBJ1-2, with D perhaps TRBD1 (6 bases). Looked up from germline, CDR1 is SGHDT and CDR2 is YYEEEE. The CDR3 extends over 14 amino acids. V shed 2 bases and J shed 11 bases, with 19 bases lying between them. The CDR3 nucleotides are TGTGCCAGCAGCTTAAGCCTTCATCAACAGGGTTACACCTTC. Translated: CASSLSLHQQGYTF.

The chain is built from TRBV6-5 and TRBJ2-7; the D is unclear. CDR3 size: 14 residues. V lost 6 bases and J 2 bases, leaving 14 bases between the germline ends. CDR1 MNHEY and CDR2 SVGAGI come from the germline V gene. CDR3 DNA sequence: TGTGCCAGCAGCAACACCAATCTAGCCTACGAGCAGTACTTC. Its translation: CASSNTNLAYEQYF.

The chain links TRBV28 to TRBJ1-2, with D maybe TRBD1 (6 bases). Looked up from germline, CDR1 is MDHEN and CDR2 is SYDVKM. The V end lost 6 bases, the J end lost 7 bases, and 21 bases lay between the germline ends. This CDR3 spans 15 amino acids. The CDR3 region is CASSSLGGRWPGYTF. In nucleotides, the CDR3 is TGTGCCAGCAGCTCATTGGGGGGGCGCTGGCCTGGCTACACCTTC.

The V gene is TRBV5-1, the J gene TRBJ2-7; 7 bases align to TRBD1. The CDR3 runs to 15 residues. The germline CDR1 and CDR2 sequences are SGHRS and YFSETQ. V lost 4 bases to trimming and J lost 4 bases; unmatched junction nucleotides: 11. CDR3: CASSRDRDSLYEQYF. Written as DNA, the CDR3 is TGCGCCAGCAGCCGCGATCGGGACAGCCTATACGAGCAGTACTTC.

The V and J genes are TRBV12-5 and TRBJ2-3, with D unresolved. The CDR3 totals 13 residues. The V gene's germline CDR1 is LGHNT and CDR2 FRNRAP. V was trimmed by 6 bases and J by 2 bases, leaving 9 bases between them. CDR3 sequence reads: CASGPGTTDTQYF. The CDR3 DNA reads as TGTGCTAGTGGCCCAGGTACCACAGATACGCAGTATTTT.

On this clone itself: A junction end diverges from the germline sequence, so it may reflect a read error. The rearrangement uses TRBV7-9 and TRBJ2-5; D remains unclear. This CDR3 region has 14 residues. Germline CDR1 reads SEHNR; CDR2 reads FQNEAQ (reference sequence). The CDR3 nucleotides read TGTTCCAGCAGCCCTGGGCTGCCCCAAGAGACCCAGTACTTC. Residues: CSSSPGLPQETQYF.

The chain joins TRBV5-1 to TRBJ2-1; 13 bases are a match to TRBD2. The germline V gene encodes CDR1 SGHRS and CDR2 YFSETQ. The CDR3 spans 16 residues. After removal of 2 bases from V and 8 bases from J, the junction contained 7 bases not matched to a gene. The CDR3, as DNA: TGCGCCAGCAGCTTTACTAGCGGGAGGGGAGGCGATGAGCAGTTCTTC. Translated, it gives CASSFTSGRGGDEQFF.

CDR3 amino acids: CASSLTPLPGPQHF. CDR3 bases: TGTGCCAGCAGCTTAACCCCCCTTCCGGGGCCCCAGCATTTT. This chain connects TRBV7-2 to TRBJ1-5; no clear D. Germline V gene data show CDR1 as SGHTA and CDR2 as FQGNSA. Trimming left V 2 bases short and J 9 bases short, with 14 bases between. This CDR3 has 14 residues.

Worth noting for this clone: Other DNA sequences from this sample encode an identical CDR3 as well. The chain recombines TRBV6-5 with TRBJ1-2; 7 bases agree with TRBD1. J lost 5 bases, V lost 6 bases, and 6 bases had no gene match. The CDR3 has 13 residues. The germline gives CDR1 MNHEY, CDR2 SVGAGI. Written as DNA, the CDR3 is TGTGCCAGCAGCCGAGACAGGGAATATGGCTACACCTTC. Translated, it gives CASSRDREYGYTF.

This clone came up a few times. The rearrangement joins TRBV18 to TRBJ2-3; D may be TRBD1 (5 bases). The germline V gene has CDR1 KGHSH and CDR2 LQKENI. The CDR3 runs to 14 residues. V was pared by 1 base and J by 2 bases, with 7 bases between. In nucleotides, the CDR3 is TGTGCCAGCTCACCACAGGGGATCACAGATACGCAGTATTTT. Protein product: CASSPQGITDTQYF. The full variable domain, its missing parts supplied by reference TRBV18 and TRBJ2-3, is NAGVMQNPRHLVRRRGQEARLRCSPMKGHSHVYWYRQLPEEGLKFMVYLQKENIIDESGMPKERFSAEFPKEGPSILRIQQVVRGDSAAYFCASSPQGITDTQYFGPGTRLTVL.

The CDR3: CASSPAEGKNTEAFF. The CDR3 coding sequence is TGTGCCAGCAGCCCGGCGGAGGGAAAGAACACTGAAGCTTTCTTT. The gene calls are TRBV11-3 and TRBJ1-1; D gene uncertain. The length of the CDR3 is 15 residues. Trimming took off 5 bases at V and 1 base at J, with 14 bases between the two ends. The germline CDR1 and CDR2 sequences are SGHNT and YENEEA.

The V call is TRBV19, the J call TRBJ2-7; possible D gene TRBD1, 5 bases. This CDR3 spans 11 amino acids. V was pared by 6 bases and J by 6 bases, with 9 bases between. The V gene's germline CDR1 is LNHDA and CDR2 SQIVND (reference sequence). CDR3 residues: CASSLGAEQYF. In DNA form, the CDR3 reads TGTGCCAGTAGCCTAGGGGCCGAGCAGTACTTC.

The V gene is TRBV30, the J gene TRBJ1-2; TRBD1 matches 8 bases. CDR1 is GTSNPN and CDR2 is SVGIG in the germline V gene (reference sequence). J gave up 7 bases and V 1 base, and 8 bases lay outside the gene matches. The CDR3 is made up of 14 amino acids. The CDR3 loop is CAWSGGTGGSGYTF. In DNA form, the CDR3 reads TGTGCCTGGAGTGGGGGAACAGGGGGTTCTGGCTACACCTTC. Supplemented by reference TRBV30 and TRBJ1-2, the full variable domain reads SQTIHQWPATLVQPVGSPLSLECTVEGTSNPNLYWYRQAAGRGLQLLFYSVGIGQISSEVPQNLSASRPQDRQFILSSKKLLLSDSGFYLCAWSGGTGGSGYTFGSGTRLTVV.